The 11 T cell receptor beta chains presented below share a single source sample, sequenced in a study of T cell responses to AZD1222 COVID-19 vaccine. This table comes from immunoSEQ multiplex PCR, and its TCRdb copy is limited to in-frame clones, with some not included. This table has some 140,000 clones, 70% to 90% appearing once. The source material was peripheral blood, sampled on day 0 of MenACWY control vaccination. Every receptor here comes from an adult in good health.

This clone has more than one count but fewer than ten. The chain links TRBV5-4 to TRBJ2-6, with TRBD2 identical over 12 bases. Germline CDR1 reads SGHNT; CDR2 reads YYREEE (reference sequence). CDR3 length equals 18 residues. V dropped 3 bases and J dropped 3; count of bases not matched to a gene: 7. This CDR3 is CASSSPSGGADGANVLTF. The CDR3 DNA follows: TGTGCCAGCAGCTCCCCTAGCGGGGGGGCCGATGGGGCCAACGTCCTGACTTTC.

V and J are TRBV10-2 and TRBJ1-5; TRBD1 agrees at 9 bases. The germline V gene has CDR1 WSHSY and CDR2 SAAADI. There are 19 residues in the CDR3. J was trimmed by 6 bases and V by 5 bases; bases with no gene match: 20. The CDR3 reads CASSFYPSGTGMLGQPQHF. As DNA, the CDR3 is TGCGCCAGCAGTTTTTACCCCTCGGGGACAGGGATGCTTGGTCAGCCCCAGCATTTT.

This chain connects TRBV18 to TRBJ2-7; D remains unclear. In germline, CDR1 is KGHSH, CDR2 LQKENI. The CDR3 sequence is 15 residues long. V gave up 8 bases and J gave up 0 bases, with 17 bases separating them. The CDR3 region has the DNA TGTGCCAGCATTCACGTAGTCAGAGACTCCTACGAGCAGTACTTC. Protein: CASIHVVRDSYEQYF.

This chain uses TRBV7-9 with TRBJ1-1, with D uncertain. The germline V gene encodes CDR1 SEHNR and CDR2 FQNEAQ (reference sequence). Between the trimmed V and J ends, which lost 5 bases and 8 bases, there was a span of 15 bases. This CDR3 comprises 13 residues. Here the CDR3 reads CASSQIEPAEAFF. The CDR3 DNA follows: TGTGCCAGCAGCCAAATTGAACCTGCAGAAGCTTTCTTT.

The CDR3 DNA is TGTGCCAGCTCACCCACCTCGGACTACGAGCAGTACGTC. Protein product: CASSPTSDYEQYV. J is TRBJ2-7 and V is TRBV18; D ambiguous. V gave up 3 bases and J gave up 3 bases, with 9 bases separating them. The V gene's germline CDR1 is KGHSH and CDR2 LQKENI. This CDR3 spans 13 amino acids.

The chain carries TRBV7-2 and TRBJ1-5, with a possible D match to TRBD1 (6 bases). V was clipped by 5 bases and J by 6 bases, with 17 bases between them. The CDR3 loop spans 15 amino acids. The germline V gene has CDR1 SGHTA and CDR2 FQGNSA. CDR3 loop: CASSPLTGWAQPQHF. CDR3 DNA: TGTGCCAGCAGCCCCCTAACAGGGTGGGCTCAGCCCCAGCATTTT.

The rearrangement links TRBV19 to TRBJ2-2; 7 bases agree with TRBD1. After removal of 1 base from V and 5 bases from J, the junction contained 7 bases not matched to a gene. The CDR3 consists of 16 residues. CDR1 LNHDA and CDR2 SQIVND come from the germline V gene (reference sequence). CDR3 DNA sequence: TGTGCCAGTAGTATAGGTTCAGGGGGATGGACCGGGGAGCTGTTTTTT. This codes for CASSIGSGGWTGELFF.

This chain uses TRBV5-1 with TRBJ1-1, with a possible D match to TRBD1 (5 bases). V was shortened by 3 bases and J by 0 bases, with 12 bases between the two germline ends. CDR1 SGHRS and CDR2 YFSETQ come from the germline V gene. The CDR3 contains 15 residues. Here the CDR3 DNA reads TGCGCCAGCAGCTCCCTGGGACGGGTGAACACTGAAGCTTTCTTT. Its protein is CASSSLGRVNTEAFF.

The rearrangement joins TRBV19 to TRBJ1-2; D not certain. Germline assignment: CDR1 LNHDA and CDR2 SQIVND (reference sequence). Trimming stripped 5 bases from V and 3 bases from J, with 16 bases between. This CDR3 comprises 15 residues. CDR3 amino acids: CASSPHAGTDYGYTF. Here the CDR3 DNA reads TGTGCCAGTAGTCCTCACGCGGGTACCGACTATGGCTACACCTTC.

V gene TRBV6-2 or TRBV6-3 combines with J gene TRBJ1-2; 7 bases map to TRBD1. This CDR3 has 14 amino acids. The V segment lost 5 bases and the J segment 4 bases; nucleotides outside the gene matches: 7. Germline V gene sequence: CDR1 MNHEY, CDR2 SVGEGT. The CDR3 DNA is TGTGCCAGCAGTCCCCGGGACAGTGTCTATGGCTACACCTTC. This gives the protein CASSPRDSVYGYTF.

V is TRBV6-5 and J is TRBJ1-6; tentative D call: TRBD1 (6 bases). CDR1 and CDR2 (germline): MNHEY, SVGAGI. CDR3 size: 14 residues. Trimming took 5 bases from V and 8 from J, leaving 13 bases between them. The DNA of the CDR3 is TGTGCCAGCAGTCCCGACAGGAACGATTCACCCCTCCACTTT. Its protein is CASSPDRNDSPLHF.